This T cell receptor beta chain was identified during a study of blood T cell repertoires in COVID-19. TCRdb's copy holds only in-frame clones and misses some; the assay was immunoSEQ multiplex PCR. The data contain fewer than 350,000 clones, about 85% of them singletons. The ends were cut back, 5 bases at V and 4 bases at J, with 8 bases in the middle. Germline lookup yields CDR1 SQVTM and CDR2 ANQGSEA. The CDR3 length is 11 residues. The sequenced sample was PBMCs or T cells enriched from blood (not recorded which). The genes are TRBV29-1 and TRBJ1-2; D is perhaps TRBD1 (5 bases). This receptor was taken from a woman between 45 and 60 years old who had recovered from COVID-19. This CDR3 is CSVRGPYGYTF. The CDR3 DNA is TGCAGCGTTAGGGGTCCCTATGGCTACACCTTC.